Listed below are T cell receptor beta chains from one sample, sequenced in a study of blood T cell repertoires in COVID-19. The protocol was immunoSEQ multiplex PCR, while the TCRdb copy is restricted to in-frame clones and leaves out a portion. The sample contains 240,000 or so clones, approximately 83% of which appear only once. Sample: peripheral blood. Source of these receptors: a woman older than 75 with acute or convalescent COVID-19. The CDR3 runs from the conserved cysteine through the conserved F or W. The D gene is left open where the match is weak. A row's size may be missing; if present it is once, few, many or a size class.

V,size,D,J,DNA,CDR3
TRBV2,.,TRBD2,TRBJ2-3,TGTGCCAGCAGGTTAAGCGGGGGGGGAGATACGCAGTATTTT,CASRLSGGGDTQYF
TRBV3-1/TRBV3-2,.,TRBD1,TRBJ1-2,TGTGCCAGCAGCATACGACAGGGCTGGGGCTACACCTTC,CASSIRQGWGYTF
TRBV3-1/TRBV3-2,once,TRBD1,TRBJ2-3,TGTGCCAGCAGCCAACCGGGACAGCGCAACACAGATACGCAGTATTTT,CASSQPGQRNTDTQYF
TRBV7-2,.,.,TRBJ1-1,TGTGCCAGCAGCCTTTCGACAGGAAGCACTGAAGCTTTCTTT,CASSLSTGSTEAFF
TRBV2,.,.,TRBJ1-2,TGTGCCAGCAGTGAACCGGTTAACTATGGCTACACCTTC,CASSEPVNYGYTF
TRBV11-3,.,TRBD1,TRBJ2-4,TGTGCCAGCAGCCCCGGGACAGGGGTGGGCGAAAACATTCAGTACTTC,CASSPGTGVGENIQYF
TRBV2,.,TRBD1,TRBJ1-5,TGTGCCAGCAGTCCTCAGGGGGAGCAGCCCCAGCATTTT,CASSPQGEQPQHF
TRBV28,.,.,TRBJ2-5,TGTGCCAGCAGCACCGGAGGGGGCTACCAAGAGACCCAGTACTTC,CASSTGGGYQETQYF
TRBV5-5,.,.,TRBJ1-2,TGTGCCAGCAGCCCAACAGGGAACTATGGCTACACCTTC,CASSPTGNYGYTF
TRBV18,.,.,TRBJ2-3,TGTGCCAGCTCACCACAGGGGATCACAGATACGCAGTATTTT,CASSPQGITDTQYF
TRBV6-2/TRBV6-3,.,TRBD1,TRBJ2-5,TGTGCCAGCAGTTACTCAGGGGGCGGCGAGACCCAGTACTTC,CASSYSGGGETQYF
TRBV7-9,.,.,TRBJ1-2,TGTGCCAGCAGCTTCGACACCATAACAGGCTACACCTTC,CASSFDTITGYTF
TRBV3-1/TRBV3-2,.,.,TRBJ1-1,TGTGCCAGCAGCCCTTTCCAGGGTTCGAACACTGAAGCTTTCTTT,CASSPFQGSNTEAFF
TRBV7-2,.,.,TRBJ2-7,TGTGCCAGCAGCCCGCGCCCCGTTGTCGCCTACGAGCAGTACTTC,CASSPRPVVAYEQYF
TRBV2,.,.,TRBJ1-2,TGTGCCAGCAGTGAAGAGGCGGGCAGGAACCATGGCTACACCTTC,CASSEEAGRNHGYTF
TRBV7-9,.,.,TRBJ2-2,TGTGCCAGCAGCTTATTGTTGATCGCGGAGGGCACCGGGGAGCTGTTTTTT,CASSLLLIAEGTGELFF
TRBV27,.,.,TRBJ2-1,TGTGCCAGCAGTTTCCACGACAGGAACAATGAGCAGTTCTTC,CASSFHDRNNEQFF
TRBV6-5,.,TRBD1,TRBJ2-4,TGTGCCAGCCTCGGGACAGAAAAAAACATTCAGTACTTC,CASLGTEKNIQYF
TRBV3-1/TRBV3-2,.,.,TRBJ1-1,TGTGCCAGCAGCCGGGGGGAGGGTTCTGAAGCTTTCTTT,CASSRGEGSEAFF
TRBV6-1,once,TRBD1,TRBJ2-3,TGTGCCAGCAGTGAAGTTGACAGGGTAGCTATGACGCAGTATTTT,CASSEVDRVAMTQYF
TRBV3-1/TRBV3-2,.,.,TRBJ1-1,TGTGCCAGCAACTCCCGCACTGAAGCTTTCTTT,CASNSRTEAFF
TRBV2,few,.,TRBJ2-4,TGTGCCAGCGGCGGGGCCAAAAACATTCAGTACTTC,CASGGAKNIQYF
TRBV5-6,.,TRBD1,TRBJ2-3,TGTGCCAGCAGCAAGGACAGGGTTACGCAGTATTTT,CASSKDRVTQYF
TRBV20-1,.,.,TRBJ1-5,TGCAGTGCTAGTCGGGGGAGCAATCAGCCCCAGCATTTT,CSASRGSNQPQHF
TRBV7-2,.,TRBD2,TRBJ2-7,TGTGCCAGCAGCCTTAGGTTGGGCGGGGGCTACGAGCAGTACTTC,CASSLRLGGGYEQYF
TRBV2,.,.,TRBJ1-1,TGTGCCAGCAGTGATCAGGGAGGGGGCACTGAAGCTTTCTTT,CASSDQGGGTEAFF
TRBV19,.,.,TRBJ1-5,TGTGCCAGTAGCAGCCACGGGAATCAGCCCCAGCATTTT,CASSSHGNQPQHF
TRBV19,.,.,TRBJ1-5,TGTGCCAGTAGTATGACCGCGGGGGGACAGCCCCAGCATTTT,CASSMTAGGQPQHF
TRBV6-5,.,TRBD1,TRBJ2-7,TGTGCCAGCAGTTACCGGGACAGGGGGTCCTACGAGCAGTACTTC,CASSYRDRGSYEQYF
TRBV27,few,.,TRBJ1-3,TGTGCCAGCAGTGGTGCGAATTCTGGAAACACCATATATTTT,CASSGANSGNTIYF
TRBV18,.,TRBD1,TRBJ1-1,TGTGCCAGCTCACGGGACAGGGGACTTGAAGCTTTCTTT,CASSRDRGLEAFF
TRBV5-1,.,.,TRBJ1-1,TGCGCCAGCAGCTTGGACGGGAGGACGAACACTGAAGCTTTCTTT,CASSLDGRTNTEAFF
TRBV29-1,.,.,TRBJ1-4,TGCAGCGTTGCGCACCCCTCGGAGAAACTGTTTTTT,CSVAHPSEKLFF
TRBV5-3,once,.,TRBJ2-1,TGTGCCGGCAGGGTTGGGTTCTTC,CAGRVGFF
TRBV7-9,.,.,TRBJ1-4,TGTGCCAGCAGCCCCGGGACTGCTAATGAAAAACTGTTTTTT,CASSPGTANEKLFF
TRBV7-8,few,TRBD2,TRBJ2-5,TGTGCCAGCAGCTTAGGCCCAGCGGGGGGGCCGGGAGAGACCCAGTACTTC,CASSLGPAGGPGETQYF
TRBV5-1,.,.,TRBJ1-6,TGCGCCAGCAGCTTGCCCGCTGGGGCTAATTCACCCCTCCACTTT,CASSLPAGANSPLHF
TRBV28,.,.,TRBJ2-1,TGTGCCAGCAGCCGGGGTGCAAACAATGAGCAGTTCTTC,CASSRGANNEQFF
TRBV5-1,.,.,TRBJ2-5,TGCGCCAGCAGTACCGGGGACTCTAGAGAGACCCAGTACTTC,CASSTGDSRETQYF
TRBV6-1,few,.,TRBJ1-6,TGTGCCAGCAGTGAAAGATCTAGGAAGGAATCACCCCTCCACTTT,CASSERSRKESPLHF
TRBV6-5,.,.,TRBJ1-5,TGTGCCAGCAGTTACAACGCGAACCCGGACAGTTCCCAGCATTTT,CASSYNANPDSSQHF
TRBV5-8,.,.,TRBJ1-2,TGTGCCAGCAAGGCGGGAACTAACTATGGCTACACCTTC,CASKAGTNYGYTF
TRBV5-1,.,.,TRBJ1-1,TGCGCCAGCAGCCCCCAGGGGATGAACACTGAAGCTTTCTTT,CASSPQGMNTEAFF
TRBV7-2,few,TRBD1,TRBJ1-1,TGTGCCAGCAGCTTAAGACAGGGAATGGCTGAAGCTTTCTTT,CASSLRQGMAEAFF
TRBV27,.,TRBD1,TRBJ2-7,TGTGCCAGCAGTTACCGGGACAGGGGAATCTACGAGCAGTACTTC,CASSYRDRGIYEQYF
TRBV2,.,TRBD2,TRBJ2-3,TGTGCCAGCACCATCCGGACTAGCGGGGGGTCAGATACGCAGTATTTT,CASTIRTSGGSDTQYF
TRBV5-1,.,.,TRBJ1-2,TGCGCCAGCAGCGCGACCGGGACACTTAACTATGGCTACACCTTC,CASSATGTLNYGYTF
TRBV7-2,.,.,TRBJ1-2,TGTGCCAGCAGCCTATCTCGGGATGCCTTCCGACGGGATGGCTACACCTTC,CASSLSRDAFRRDGYTF